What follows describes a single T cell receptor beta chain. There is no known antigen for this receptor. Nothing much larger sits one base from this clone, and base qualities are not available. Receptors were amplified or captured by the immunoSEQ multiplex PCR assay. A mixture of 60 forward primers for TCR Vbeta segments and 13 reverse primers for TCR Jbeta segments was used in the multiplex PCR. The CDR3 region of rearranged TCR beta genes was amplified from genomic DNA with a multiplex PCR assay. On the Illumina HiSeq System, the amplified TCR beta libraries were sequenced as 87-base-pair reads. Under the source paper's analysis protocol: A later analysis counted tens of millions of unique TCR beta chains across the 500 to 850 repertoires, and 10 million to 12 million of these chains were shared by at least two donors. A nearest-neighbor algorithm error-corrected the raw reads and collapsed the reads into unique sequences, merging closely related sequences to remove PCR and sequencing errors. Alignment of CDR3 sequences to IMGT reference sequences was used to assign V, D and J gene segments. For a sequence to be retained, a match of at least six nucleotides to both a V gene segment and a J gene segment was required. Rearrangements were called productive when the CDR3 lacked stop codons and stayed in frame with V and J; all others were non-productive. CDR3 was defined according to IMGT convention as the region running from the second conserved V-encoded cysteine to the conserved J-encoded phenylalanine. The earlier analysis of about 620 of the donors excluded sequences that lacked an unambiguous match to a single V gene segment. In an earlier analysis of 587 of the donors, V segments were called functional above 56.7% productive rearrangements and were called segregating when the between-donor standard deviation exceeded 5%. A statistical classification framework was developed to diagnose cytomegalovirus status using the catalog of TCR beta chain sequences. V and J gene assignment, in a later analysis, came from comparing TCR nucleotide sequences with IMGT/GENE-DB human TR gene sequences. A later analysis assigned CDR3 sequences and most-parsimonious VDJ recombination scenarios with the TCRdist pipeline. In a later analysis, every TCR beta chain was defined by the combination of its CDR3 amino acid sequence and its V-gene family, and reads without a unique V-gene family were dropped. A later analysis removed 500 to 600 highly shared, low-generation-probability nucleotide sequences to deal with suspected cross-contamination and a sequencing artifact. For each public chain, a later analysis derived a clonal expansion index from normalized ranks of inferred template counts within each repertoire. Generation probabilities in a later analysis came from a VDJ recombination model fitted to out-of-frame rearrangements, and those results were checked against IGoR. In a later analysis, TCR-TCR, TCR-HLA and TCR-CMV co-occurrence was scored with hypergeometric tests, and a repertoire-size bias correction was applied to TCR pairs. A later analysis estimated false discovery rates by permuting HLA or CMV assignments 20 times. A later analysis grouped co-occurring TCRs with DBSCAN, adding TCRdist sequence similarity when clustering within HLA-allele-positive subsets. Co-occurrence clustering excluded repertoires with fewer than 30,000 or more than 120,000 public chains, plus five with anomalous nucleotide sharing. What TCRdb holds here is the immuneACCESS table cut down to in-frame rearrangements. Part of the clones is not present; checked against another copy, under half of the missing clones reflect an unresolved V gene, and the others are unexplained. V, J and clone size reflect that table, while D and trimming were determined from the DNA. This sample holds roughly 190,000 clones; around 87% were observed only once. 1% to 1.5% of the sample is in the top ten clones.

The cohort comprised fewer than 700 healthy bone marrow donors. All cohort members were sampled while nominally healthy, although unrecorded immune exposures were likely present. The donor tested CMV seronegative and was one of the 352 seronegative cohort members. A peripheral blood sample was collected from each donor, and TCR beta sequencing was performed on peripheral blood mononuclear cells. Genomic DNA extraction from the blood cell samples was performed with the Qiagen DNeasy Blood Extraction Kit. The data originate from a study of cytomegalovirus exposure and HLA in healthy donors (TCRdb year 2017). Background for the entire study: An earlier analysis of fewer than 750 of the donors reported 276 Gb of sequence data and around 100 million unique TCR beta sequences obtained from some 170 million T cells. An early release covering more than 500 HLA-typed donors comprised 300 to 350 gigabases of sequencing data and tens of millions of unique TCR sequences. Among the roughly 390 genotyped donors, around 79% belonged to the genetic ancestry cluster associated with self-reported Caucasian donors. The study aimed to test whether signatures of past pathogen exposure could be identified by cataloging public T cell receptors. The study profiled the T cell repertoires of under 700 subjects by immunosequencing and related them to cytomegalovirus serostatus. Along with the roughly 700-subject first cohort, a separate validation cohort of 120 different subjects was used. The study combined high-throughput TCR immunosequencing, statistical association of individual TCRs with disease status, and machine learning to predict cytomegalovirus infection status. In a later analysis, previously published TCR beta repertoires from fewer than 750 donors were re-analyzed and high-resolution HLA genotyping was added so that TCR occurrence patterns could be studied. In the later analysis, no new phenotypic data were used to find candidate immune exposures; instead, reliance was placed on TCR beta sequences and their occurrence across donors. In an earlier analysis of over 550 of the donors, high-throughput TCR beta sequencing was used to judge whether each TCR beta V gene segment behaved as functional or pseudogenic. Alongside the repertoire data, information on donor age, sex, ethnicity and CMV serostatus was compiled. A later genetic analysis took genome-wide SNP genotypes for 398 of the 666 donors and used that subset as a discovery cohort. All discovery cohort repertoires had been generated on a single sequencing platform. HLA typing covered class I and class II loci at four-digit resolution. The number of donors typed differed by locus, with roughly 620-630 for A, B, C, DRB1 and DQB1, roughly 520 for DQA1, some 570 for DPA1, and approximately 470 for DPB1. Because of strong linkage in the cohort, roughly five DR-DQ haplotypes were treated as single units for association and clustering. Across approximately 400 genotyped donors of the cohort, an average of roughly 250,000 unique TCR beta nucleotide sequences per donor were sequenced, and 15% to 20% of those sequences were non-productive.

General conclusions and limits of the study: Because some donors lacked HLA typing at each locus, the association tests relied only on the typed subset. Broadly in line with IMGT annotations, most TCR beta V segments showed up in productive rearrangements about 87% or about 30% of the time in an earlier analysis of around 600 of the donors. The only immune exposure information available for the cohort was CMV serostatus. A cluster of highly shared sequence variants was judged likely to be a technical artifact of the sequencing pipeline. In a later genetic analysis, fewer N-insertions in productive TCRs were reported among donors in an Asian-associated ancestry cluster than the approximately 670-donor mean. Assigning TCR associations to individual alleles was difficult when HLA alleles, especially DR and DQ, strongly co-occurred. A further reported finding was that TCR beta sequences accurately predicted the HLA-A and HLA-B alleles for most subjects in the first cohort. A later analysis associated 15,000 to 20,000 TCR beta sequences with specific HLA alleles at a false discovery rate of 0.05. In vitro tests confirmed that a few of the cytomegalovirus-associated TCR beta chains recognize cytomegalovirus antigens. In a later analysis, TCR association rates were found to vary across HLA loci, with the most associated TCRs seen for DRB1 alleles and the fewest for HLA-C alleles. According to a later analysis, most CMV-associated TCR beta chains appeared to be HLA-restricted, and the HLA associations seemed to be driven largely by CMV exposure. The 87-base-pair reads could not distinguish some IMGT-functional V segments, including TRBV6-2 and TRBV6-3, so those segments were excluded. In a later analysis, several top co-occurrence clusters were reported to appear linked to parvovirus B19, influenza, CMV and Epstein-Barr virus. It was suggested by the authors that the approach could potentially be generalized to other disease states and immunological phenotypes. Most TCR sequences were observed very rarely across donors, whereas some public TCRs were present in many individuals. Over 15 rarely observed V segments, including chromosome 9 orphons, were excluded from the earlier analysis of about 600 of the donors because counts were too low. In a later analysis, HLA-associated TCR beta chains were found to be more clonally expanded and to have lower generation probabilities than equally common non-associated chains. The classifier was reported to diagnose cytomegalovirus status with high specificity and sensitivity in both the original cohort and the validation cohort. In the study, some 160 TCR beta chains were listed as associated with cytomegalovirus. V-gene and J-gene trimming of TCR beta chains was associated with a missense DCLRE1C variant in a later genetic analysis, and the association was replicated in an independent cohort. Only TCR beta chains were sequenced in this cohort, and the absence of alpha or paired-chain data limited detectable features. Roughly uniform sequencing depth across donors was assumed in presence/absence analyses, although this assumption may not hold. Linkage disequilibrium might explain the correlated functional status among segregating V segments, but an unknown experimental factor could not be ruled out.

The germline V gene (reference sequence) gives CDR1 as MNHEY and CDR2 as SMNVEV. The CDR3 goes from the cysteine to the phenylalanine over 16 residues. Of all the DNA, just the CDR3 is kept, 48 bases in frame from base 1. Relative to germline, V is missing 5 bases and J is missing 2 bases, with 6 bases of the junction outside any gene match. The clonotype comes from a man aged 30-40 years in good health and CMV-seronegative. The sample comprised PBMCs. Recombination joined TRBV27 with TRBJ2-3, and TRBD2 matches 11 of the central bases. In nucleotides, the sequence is TGTGCCAGCAGTCCCCAGGGACTAGCGGTCACAGATACGCAGTATTTT. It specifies CASSPQGLAVTDTQYF.